The 15 T cell receptor beta chains below were found in one sample sequenced in a study of technical replicates of blood from several donors. Some clones are missing from TCRdb's copy, which holds only in-frame ones; the method was immunoSEQ multiplex PCR. Of approximately 69,000 clones in the sample, 75% to 90% were seen once. The sample consisted of PBMCs. Receptors originate from a human donor in good health. Some clones in this sample may be carry-over from other donors' samples.

This sequence joins TRBV9 and TRBJ2-7; TRBD2 agrees at 11 bases. Trimming removed 2 bases from V and 6 bases from J; junction bases left unmatched: 13. The V gene's germline CDR1 is SGDLS and CDR2 YYNGEE. This CDR3 has 17 residues. CDR3 in DNA: TGTGCCAGCAGCGTGTCGCCCCTGACTAGCGGGACTTCCGAGCAGTACTTC. Its translation: CASSVSPLTSGTSEQYF.

J is TRBJ2-7 and V is TRBV5-1; TRBD2 matches at 10 bases. The length of the CDR3 is 15 residues. CDR1 is SGHRS and CDR2 is YFSETQ in the germline V gene. The junction had 6 bases not matched to a gene; V was cut back by 1 base and J by 5 bases. The CDR3 here is CASSLTSGASNEQYF. CDR3 in DNA: TGCGCCAGCAGCTTGACTAGCGGGGCCTCTAACGAGCAGTACTTC. Full variable domain (rest looked up from reference TRBV5-1 and TRBJ2-7): KAGVTQTPRYLIKTRGQQVTLSCSPISGHRSVSWYQQTPGQGLQFLFEYFSETQRNKGNFPGRFSGRQFSNSRSEMNVSTLELGDSALYLCASSLTSGASNEQYFGPGTRLTVT.

The chain is built from TRBV7-9 and TRBJ2-1; 13 bases align to TRBD2. The CDR3 extends over 16 amino acids. CDR1 is SEHNR and CDR2 is FQNEAQ in the germline V gene (reference sequence). The V segment lost 2 bases and the J segment 8 bases; nucleotides outside the gene matches: 6. The CDR3 loop reads CASSLMIGLAGDEQFF. For the CDR3, the DNA is TGTGCCAGCAGCTTAATGATAGGACTAGCGGGAGATGAGCAGTTCTTC.

V usage is TRBV15 and J usage is TRBJ1-2; 7 positions agree with TRBD1. The CDR3 length is 15 residues. The V gene's germline CDR1 is LNHNV and CDR2 YYDKDF (reference sequence). The V segment lost 2 bases and the J segment 4 bases; nucleotides outside the gene matches: 7. The CDR3 bases are TGTGCCACCAGCAGATCCAGGACAGGCAGCTATGGCTACACCTTC. Residues: CATSRSRTGSYGYTF. The whole variable domain, remainder taken from reference TRBV15 and TRBJ1-2, is DAMVIQNPRYQVTQFGKPVTLSCSQTLNHNVMYWYQQKSSQAPKLLFHYYDKDFNNEADTPDNFQSRRPNTSFCFLDIRSPGLGDTAMYLCATSRSRTGSYGYTFGSGTRLTVV.

The V call is TRBV6-5, the J call TRBJ2-2; D gene uncertain. Germline CDR1 and CDR2: MNHEY and SVGAGI. V lost 0 bases, J lost 10 bases, and 9 bases lay in between. The CDR3 has 13 residues. CDR3 residues: CASSYSSHQELFF. Here the CDR3 DNA reads TGTGCCAGCAGTTACTCGAGTCACCAGGAGCTGTTTTTT.

The J gene is TRBJ1-2, the V gene TRBV28, with a tentative D call TRBD1 (6 bases). CDR3 length: 13 residues. CDR1 is MDHEN and CDR2 is SYDVKM in the germline V gene. Trimming shortened V by 7 bases and J by 0 bases, and 9 bases separated the two germline ends. The CDR3 sequence is CASNTGTNYGYTF. The CDR3 nucleotides read TGTGCCAGCAATACAGGGACTAACTATGGCTACACCTTC.

The chain is built from TRBV7-9 and TRBJ2-3, with D unresolved. This CDR3 spans 16 amino acids. Trimming cost V 6 bases and J 4 bases, with 20 bases left between them. From germline, CDR1 is SEHNR and CDR2 FQNEAQ (reference sequence). CDR3 region: CASRRGGSPAADTQYF. For the CDR3, the DNA is TGTGCCAGCAGACGAGGCGGCAGTCCTGCGGCAGATACGCAGTATTTT.

This chain links TRBV27 with TRBJ2-1; 7 bases are a match to TRBD2. V was clipped by 6 bases and J by 10 bases; unmatched bases: 12. Germline V gene data show CDR1 as MNHEY and CDR2 as SMNVEV (reference sequence). CDR3 length: 14 residues. This CDR3 is CASRPGLSLREQFF. In DNA, the CDR3 is TGTGCCAGCAGGCCGGGACTATCTCTGCGGGAGCAGTTCTTC.

V usage is TRBV18 and J usage is TRBJ1-1; 8 bases are a match to TRBD1. Looked up from germline, CDR1 is KGHSH and CDR2 is LQKENI. After removal of 4 bases from V and 1 base from J, the junction contained 8 bases not matched to a gene. This CDR3 is built from 16 residues. In DNA form, the CDR3 reads TGTGCCAGCTCACAGACAGGGGAGGTTGGGAACACTGAAGCTTTCTTT. Its translation is CASSQTGEVGNTEAFF. The variable domain in full, with the rest retrieved from reference TRBV18 and TRBJ1-1, is NAGVMQNPRHLVRRRGQEARLRCSPMKGHSHVYWYRQLPEEGLKFMVYLQKENIIDESGMPKERFSAEFPKEGPSILRIQQVVRGDSAAYFCASSQTGEVGNTEAFFGQGTRLTVV.

The chain employs TRBV11-1 and TRBJ2-2; 13 nucleotides align to TRBD2. Germline V gene sequence: CDR1 SGHAT, CDR2 FQDESV (reference sequence). Trimming cost V 2 bases and J 9 bases; bases outside gene matches: 6. CDR3 length: 16 amino acids. DNA for the CDR3: TGTGCCAGCAGCTTATCACTAGCGGGGGGGCGAAGGGAGCTGTTTTTT. This sequence encodes CASSLSLAGGRRELFF.

This chain uses TRBV9 with TRBJ2-7; a possible D gene is TRBD1 (6 bases). The CDR3 contains 16 residues. The V end was cut by 4 bases, the J end by 2 bases, with 19 bases between. Germline CDR1 reads SGDLS; CDR2 reads YYNGEE. The CDR3 DNA is TGTGCCAGCAGCCGGGGCATGGGGACACTTCCCTACGAGCAGTACTTC. This translates into CASSRGMGTLPYEQYF. Full variable domain (outside the CDR3, taken from reference TRBV9 and TRBJ2-7): DSGVTQTPKHLITATGQRVTLRCSPRSGDLSVYWYQQSLDQGLQFLIQYYNGEERAKGNILERFSAQQFPDLHSELNLSSLELGDSALYFCASSRGMGTLPYEQYFGPGTRLTVT.

The V gene is TRBV7-9, the J gene TRBJ2-4, with TRBD1 as a possible D gene (5 bases). The CDR3 is made up of 17 amino acids. Per the germline V gene, CDR1 is SEHNR and CDR2 is FQNEAQ (reference sequence). The ends were cut back, 5 bases at V and 2 bases at J, with 19 bases in the middle. The CDR3 bases are TGTGCCAGCAGCCCGCAAAGGGGCCTAGGACCCAAAAACATTCAGTACTTC. This codes for CASSPQRGLGPKNIQYF.

The V and J genes are TRBV15 and TRBJ1-5; D is perhaps TRBD1 (6 bases). There are 15 residues in the CDR3. With 0 bases removed from V and 5 bases from J, the gap between germline ends came to 11 bases. Germline V gives CDR1 LNHNV, CDR2 YYDKDF (reference sequence). The CDR3 nucleotides are TGTGCCACCAGCAGAGAACAGGGATGGGATCAGCCCCAGCATTTT. This codes for CATSREQGWDQPQHF.

This clone appeared once. The V gene is TRBV7-2, the J gene TRBJ1-2; possible D gene TRBD1, 5 bases. Germline-derived CDR1 and CDR2 are SGHTA and FQGNSA. Trimming took 8 bases from V and 0 from J, leaving 16 bases between them. The CDR3 is made up of 15 amino acids. Here the CDR3 reads CASGQGNRANYGYTF. The CDR3, as DNA: TGTGCCAGCGGTCAGGGAAACAGAGCTAACTATGGCTACACCTTC. Together with reference TRBV7-2 and TRBJ1-2, the CDR3 gives the full variable domain: GAGVSQSPSNKVTEKGKDVELRCDPISGHTALYWYRQSLGQGLEFLIYFQGNSAPDKSGLPSDRFSAERTGGSVSTLTIQRTQQEDSAVYLCASGQGNRANYGYTFGSGTRLTVV.

The chain uses TRBV5-1 and TRBJ1-2; no clear D gene. The CDR3 has 14 amino acids. Trimming left V 5 bases short and J 0 bases short, with 11 bases between. Germline V gene lookup returns CDR1 SGHRS and CDR2 YFSETQ. The CDR3: CASRVAGSNYGYTF. CDR3 in DNA: TGCGCCAGCAGAGTTGCGGGTTCTAACTATGGCTACACCTTC. The entire variable domain, with the rest obtained from reference TRBV5-1 and TRBJ1-2, is as follows: KAGVTQTPRYLIKTRGQQVTLSCSPISGHRSVSWYQQTPGQGLQFLFEYFSETQRNKGNFPGRFSGRQFSNSRSEMNVSTLELGDSALYLCASRVAGSNYGYTFGSGTRLTVV.